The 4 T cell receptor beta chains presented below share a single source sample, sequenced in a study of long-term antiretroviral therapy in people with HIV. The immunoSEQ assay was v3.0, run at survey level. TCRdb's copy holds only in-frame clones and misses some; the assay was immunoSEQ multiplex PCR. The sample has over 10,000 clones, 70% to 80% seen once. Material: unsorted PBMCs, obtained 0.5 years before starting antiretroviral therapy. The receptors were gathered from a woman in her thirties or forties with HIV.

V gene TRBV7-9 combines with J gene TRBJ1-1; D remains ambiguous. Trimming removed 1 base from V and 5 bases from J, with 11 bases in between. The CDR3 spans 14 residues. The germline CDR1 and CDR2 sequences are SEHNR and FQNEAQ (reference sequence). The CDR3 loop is CASSLEGWLTEAFF. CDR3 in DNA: TGTGCCAGCAGCTTAGAAGGGTGGTTAACTGAAGCTTTCTTT.

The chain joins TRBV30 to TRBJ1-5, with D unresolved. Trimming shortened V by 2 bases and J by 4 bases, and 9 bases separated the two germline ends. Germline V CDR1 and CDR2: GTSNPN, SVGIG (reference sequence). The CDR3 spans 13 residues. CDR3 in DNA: TGTGCCTGGAGTCTGGCTAGGAATCAGCCCCAGCATTTT. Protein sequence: CAWSLARNQPQHF.

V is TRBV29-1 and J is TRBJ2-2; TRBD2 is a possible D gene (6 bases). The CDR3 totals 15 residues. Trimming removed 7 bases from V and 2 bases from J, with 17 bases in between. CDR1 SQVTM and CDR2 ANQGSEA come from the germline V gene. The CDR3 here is CSALSRDSNTGELFF. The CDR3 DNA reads TGCAGCGCCCTCAGCCGGGACTCCAACACCGGGGAGCTGTTTTTT.

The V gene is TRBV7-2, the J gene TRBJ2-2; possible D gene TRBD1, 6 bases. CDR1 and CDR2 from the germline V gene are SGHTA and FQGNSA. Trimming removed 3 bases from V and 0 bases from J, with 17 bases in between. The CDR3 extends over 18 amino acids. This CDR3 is CASSFRKIGTTNTGELFF. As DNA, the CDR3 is TGTGCCAGCAGCTTTAGAAAAATTGGGACAACGAACACCGGGGAGCTGTTTTTT.